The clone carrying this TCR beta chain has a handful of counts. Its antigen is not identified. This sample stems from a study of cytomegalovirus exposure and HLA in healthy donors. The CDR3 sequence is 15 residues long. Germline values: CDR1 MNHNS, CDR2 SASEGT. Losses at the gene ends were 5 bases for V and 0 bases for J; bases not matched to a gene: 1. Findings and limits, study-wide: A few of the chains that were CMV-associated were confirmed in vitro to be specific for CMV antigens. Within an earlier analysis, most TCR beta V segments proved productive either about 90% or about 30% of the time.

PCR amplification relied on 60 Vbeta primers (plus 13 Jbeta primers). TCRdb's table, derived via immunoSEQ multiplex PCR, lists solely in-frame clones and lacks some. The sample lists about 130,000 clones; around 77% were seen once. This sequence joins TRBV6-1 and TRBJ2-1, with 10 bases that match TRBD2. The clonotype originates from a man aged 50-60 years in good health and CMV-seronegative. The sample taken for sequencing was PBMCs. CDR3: CASSSSGSSYNEQFF. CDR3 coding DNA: TGTGCCAGCAGTTCTAGCGGGAGCTCCTACAATGAGCAGTTCTTC.